A single sample gave rise to the 30 T cell receptor beta chains below, sequenced in a study of metastatic and nonmetastatic thyroid tumors. Thyroid surgery had not been preceded by any treatment in any patient. With MiXCR, TCRdb reprocessed the PCR reads. The sample has 43,000 or so clones; approximately 15% are singletons. Sequencing was carried out using blood. These receptors were collected from a female donor with papillary thyroid cancer or a benign thyroid nodule (not recorded which). Some clones in this sample may be carry-over from other donors' samples.

The chain links TRBV20-1 to TRBJ2-1; D may be TRBD2 (7 bases). The V end was cut by 2 bases, the J end by 3 bases, with 11 bases between. Per the germline V gene, CDR1 is DFQATT and CDR2 is SNEGSKA (reference sequence). This CDR3 region has 14 residues. CDR3 protein: CSARLGGRYNEQFF. The CDR3 DNA reads as TGCAGTGCTAGACTCGGGGGGCGCTACAATGAGCAGTTCTTC.

A few counts support this clone. The chain has TRBV28 and TRBJ1-1; the D gene is possibly TRBD1 (5 bases). Germline V gives CDR1 MDHEN, CDR2 SYDVKM. This CDR3 region has 13 residues. Trimming stripped 5 bases from V and 9 bases from J, with 16 bases between. The CDR3 sequence: CASSPSGGGKAFF. In nucleotides, the CDR3 is TGTGCCAGCAGTCCCTCTGGTGGGGGTAAAGCTTTCTTT.

Note on this clone: Compared with germline, one end of the junction differs, possibly owing to a read error. The chain employs TRBV5-4 and TRBJ2-6; the D call may be TRBD1 or TRBD2 (6 bases each). The CDR3 has 14 amino acids. The germline V gene encodes CDR1 SGHNT and CDR2 YYREEE (reference sequence). The CDR3 coding sequence is TGTGCCAGCACCTCAGGGACGGGGGCCAACTTCCTGACTTTC. Amino acid sequence: CASTSGTGANFLTF.

In this sample, this clone turned up a few times. This chain connects TRBV6-1 to TRBJ2-7; possible D gene TRBD1, 5 bases. Germline V gene lookup returns CDR1 MNHNS and CDR2 SASEGT. V was trimmed by 4 bases and J by 3 bases, leaving 7 bases between them. This CDR3 contains 12 residues. Written as DNA, the CDR3 is TGTGCCAGCAGTGGACAGCTCTACGAGCAGTACTTC. The encoded protein is CASSGQLYEQYF.

This clone turned up a few times. An end of the junction does not agree with germline; a read error may underlie this. The chain is built from TRBV28 and TRBJ1-6; D perhaps matches TRBD1 (6 bases). Germline V lookup: CDR1 MDHEN, CDR2 SYDVKM. There are 16 residues in the CDR3. The chain's CDR3 is CARSLASGQHKSPLHF. For the CDR3, the DNA is TGTGCCAGAAGTTTGGCCTCCGGACAGCATAAATCACCCCTCCACTTT.

This clone was observed many times. V usage is TRBV10-2 and J usage is TRBJ2-3, with D possibly matching TRBD1 (5 bases). CDR3 length equals 15 residues. V gave up 3 bases and J gave up 0 bases, with 10 bases separating them. The germline V gene has CDR1 WSHSY and CDR2 SAAADI. CDR3 sequence: CASSDIGASTDTQYF. Written as DNA, the CDR3 is TGCGCCAGCAGTGATATAGGGGCTAGCACAGATACGCAGTATTTT.

CDR3 bases: TGTGCCAGCAGTTTAGGAAACTATGGCTACACCTTC. Amino acid sequence: CASSLGNYGYTF. The V gene is TRBV28, the J gene TRBJ1-2; D is unresolved. Germline assignment: CDR1 MDHEN and CDR2 SYDVKM. The CDR3 length is 12 residues. The germline V and J ends were trimmed by 2 bases and 2 bases, with 3 bases remaining between them.

By its share, this clone is medium-sized (0.01 to 0.1%). V is TRBV28 and J is TRBJ2-7; a possible D gene is TRBD2 (6 bases). Looked up from germline, CDR1 is MDHEN and CDR2 is SYDVKM. This CDR3 has 13 amino acids. V was pared by 3 bases and J by 2 bases, with 8 bases between. CDR3 sequence reads: CASSLEGTYEQYF. As DNA, the CDR3 is TGTGCCAGCAGTTTGGAGGGAACCTACGAGCAGTACTTC.

The J gene is TRBJ2-7, the V gene TRBV20-1; 7 bases agree with TRBD1. From germline, CDR1 is DFQATT and CDR2 SNEGSKA (reference sequence). CDR3 length: 13 residues. V lost 4 bases to trimming and J lost 5 bases; unmatched junction nucleotides: 8. CDR3 DNA sequence: TGCAGTGCTACCAGTACAGGGGTAAACGAGCAGTACTTC. Its translation: CSATSTGVNEQYF.

This clone was seen many times. The same CDR3 also results from other DNA sequences found in this sample. The J gene is TRBJ1-5, the V gene TRBV5-4; tentative D call: TRBD1 (6 bases). V lost 4 bases, J lost 7 bases, and 12 bases lay in between. Germline CDR1 and CDR2: SGHNT and YYREEE (reference sequence). CDR3 size: 13 residues. The CDR3 DNA is TGTGCCAGCAGCACAGAAGGGGGACAGCCCCAGCATTTT. The encoded protein is CASSTEGGQPQHF.

This clone was picked up a small number of times. This could be a read error, since a much larger clone is one nucleotide away. This chain connects TRBV3-1 to TRBJ1-6, with D perhaps TRBD1 (5 bases). This CDR3 contains 14 residues. Looked up from germline, CDR1 is LGHDT and CDR2 is YNNKEL (reference sequence). This chain's CDR3 is CAGSLPGGYSPLHF. The CDR3 coding sequence is TGTGCCGGCAGCCTGCCGGGGGGGTATTCACCCCTCCACTTT.

The rearrangement uses TRBV6-5 and TRBJ2-4; TRBD2 aligns across 9 bases. With 2 bases clipped from V and 3 bases from J, the junction kept 8 bases outside the gene matches. The germline V gene encodes CDR1 MNHEY and CDR2 SVGAGI. The CDR3 length is 17 residues. The CDR3 nucleotides are TGTGCCAGCAGTTACCAAGTGGGTAGCGGGGGCAAAAACATTCAGTACTTC. It specifies CASSYQVGSGGKNIQYF.

The sample holds many counts of this clone. The rearrangement uses TRBV29-1 and TRBJ1-1, with unresolved D. The CDR3 covers 14 residues. Germline CDR1 SQVTM, CDR2 ANQGSEA. V lost 6 bases and J 1 base, leaving 15 bases between the germline ends. CDR3 nucleotides: TGCAGCGTGGACGATTGGACGGGGAACACTGAAGCTTTCTTT. Translated: CSVDDWTGNTEAFF.

As to this clone: This may be a read error: a much more frequent sequence differs by one nucleotide. This sample includes further DNA sequences coding for the same CDR3. The V and J genes are TRBV11-3 and TRBJ2-3; TRBD2 agrees at 8 bases. The CDR3 extends over 14 amino acids. V was pared by 6 bases and J by 9 bases, with 11 bases of the junction left unmatched. Germline CDR1 and CDR2: SGHNT and YENEEA. CDR3 DNA sequence: TGTGCCAGCAGGGCGGGGGGTTTGGGATCGACGCAGTATTTT. As protein: CASRAGGLGSTQYF.

This clone was seen only a few times. V is TRBV19 and J is TRBJ2-7, with a tentative D call TRBD2 (5 bases). CDR1 and CDR2 (germline): LNHDA, SQIVND (reference sequence). Trimming shortened V by 3 bases and J by 5 bases, and 17 bases separated the two germline ends. The CDR3 has 15 residues. The CDR3 nucleotides are TGTGCCAGTAGTATGATAGCAGGAGGTCGCCACGAGCAGTACTTC. Protein: CASSMIAGGRHEQYF.

The table lists this clone with many counts. This sequence joins TRBV6-1 and TRBJ2-2; D might be TRBD1 or TRBD2, each matching 5 bases. Trimming left V 6 bases short and J 6 bases short, with 14 bases between. The CDR3 loop spans 14 amino acids. Germline V gene sequence: CDR1 MNHNS, CDR2 SASEGT. CDR3 protein: CASRNGEGAGELFF. In DNA form, the CDR3 reads TGTGCCAGCAGGAACGGGGAAGGGGCCGGGGAGCTGTTTTTT.

This clone was seen ten or more times. This CDR3 is CASSFGQGNTGELFF. Here the CDR3 DNA reads TGTGCCAGCAGTTTCGGACAGGGGAACACCGGGGAGCTGTTTTTT. The chain recombines TRBV27 with TRBJ2-2; 8 bases map to TRBD1. The CDR3 contains 15 residues. Germline lookup yields CDR1 MNHEY and CDR2 SMNVEV (reference sequence). With V trimmed by 3 bases and J by 1 base, 1 base remained unmatched.

This clone was seen ten or more times. This chain joins TRBV19 and TRBJ1-5; D is unclear. The CDR3 extends over 10 amino acids. V was pared by 5 bases and J by 7 bases, with 3 bases between. Germline loops: CDR1 LNHDA, CDR2 SQIVND (reference sequence). The CDR3 DNA is TGTGCCAGTAGTCGGCAGCCCCAGCATTTT. This codes for CASSRQPQHF.

This clone was seen many times. This may stem from a read error, because a much larger clone lies one nucleotide away. The same CDR3 is also encoded by other DNA sequences in this sample. V usage is TRBV5-1 and J usage is TRBJ1-6; no firm D call. The V gene's germline CDR1 is SGHRS and CDR2 YFSETQ. The CDR3 consists of 15 residues. The V and J ends lost 4 bases and 8 bases respectively, with 16 bases between them. Here the CDR3 reads CASSTRVGQDSPLHF. Here the CDR3 DNA reads TGCGCCAGCAGCACGAGGGTGGGTCAGGATTCACCCCTCCACTTT.

This clone has ten or more counts. The V gene is TRBV14, the J gene TRBJ2-6, with D hard to call. V was pared by 0 bases and J by 17 bases, with 11 bases between. Germline V CDR1 and CDR2: SGHDN, FVKESK. This CDR3 is built from 12 residues. CDR3 coding DNA: TGTGCCAGCAGCCAAGAATGGGATAGGGTGACTTTC. Protein: CASSQEWDRVTF.

Notes on this clone: A read error may produce the germline difference seen at one junction end. This chain links TRBV4-1 with TRBJ1-3; 8 nucleotides line up with TRBD1. CDR1 is MGHRA and CDR2 is YSYEKL in the germline V gene. The CDR3 spans 16 residues. CDR3 region: CASGLGQGLSGDTIYF. In nucleotides, the CDR3 is TGCGCCAGCGGCCTCGGACAGGGTTTGAGTGGAGACACCATATATTTT.

The genes are TRBV28 and TRBJ2-3; 7 nucleotides agree with TRBD2. The CDR3 sequence is 16 residues long. Germline CDR1 reads MDHEN; CDR2 reads SYDVKM. J was trimmed by 3 bases and V by 2 bases; bases with no gene match: 8. CDR3 nucleotide sequence: TGTGCCAGCAGTTTAGTCAATGGCGGGGGAACAGATACGCAGTATTTT. It codes for CASSLVNGGGTDTQYF.

This chain connects TRBV2 to TRBJ1-2; 10 positions match TRBD1. V trimming: 9 bases; J trimming: 6 bases; junction bases outside the gene matches: 4. This CDR3 region has 12 residues. Looked up from germline, CDR1 is SNHLY and CDR2 is FYNNEI. CDR3 nucleotides: TGTGCCAGAAGAGGACAGGGGGATGGCTACACCTTC. Translating gives CARRGQGDGYTF.

Notes on this clone: Since no conserved phenylalanine or tryptophan closes the CDR3, a read error is the likely cause. Because the CDR3's place on the DNA is in doubt, the DNA is left out and the CDR3 is given as listed by TCRdb. The V call is TRBV5-1, the J call TRBJ2-6; the table calls TRBD1, which could not be checked here. The CDR3 spans 8 residues, counting both ends. CDR1 is SGHRS, CDR2 YFSETQ, per germline. CDR3 in amino acids: CASSPGTI.

CDR3 protein: CASSPQRGRPYEQYF. The CDR3 DNA follows: TGTGCCAGCAGTCCCCAACGGGGACGGCCTTACGAGCAGTACTTC. This chain joins TRBV28 and TRBJ2-7; the D call may be TRBD1 or TRBD2 (5 bases each). Germline lookup yields CDR1 MDHEN and CDR2 SYDVKM. CDR3 size: 15 residues. The germline V and J ends were trimmed by 5 bases and 4 bases, with 18 bases remaining between them.

There are a few counts of this clone. This chain links TRBV5-4 with TRBJ1-5; TRBD1 aligns across 10 bases. The germline V gene has CDR1 SGHNT and CDR2 YYREEE (reference sequence). V trimming: 1 base; J trimming: 5 bases; junction bases outside the gene matches: 6. This CDR3 region has 16 residues. Here the CDR3 DNA reads TGTGCCAGCAGCTTGATAGGACAGGGGGATGATCAGCCCCAGCATTTT. Translation: CASSLIGQGDDQPQHF.

CDR3 sequence (DNA): TGTGCCAGCAGTTCACAAAATCAGCCCCAGCATTTT. This codes for CASSSQNQPQHF. This chain joins TRBV28 and TRBJ1-5; D call uncertain. Looked up from germline, CDR1 is MDHEN and CDR2 is SYDVKM. This CDR3 contains 12 residues. V was clipped by 4 bases and J by 4 bases, with 5 bases between them.

This clone was observed at least ten times. V usage is TRBV10-1 and J usage is TRBJ2-7; the D call may be TRBD1 or TRBD2 (5 bases each). V dropped 6 bases and J dropped 5 bases, with 29 bases sitting between them. The CDR3 consists of 18 residues. Germline CDR1 reads WNHNN; CDR2 reads SYGVQD (reference sequence). The DNA of the CDR3 is TGCGCCAGCAGGTATTCCCGGGGCCCCTTTCTTCGGTCGGACGAGCAGTACTTC. This codes for CASRYSRGPFLRSDEQYF.

This clone was picked up many times. The rearrangement links TRBV5-1 to TRBJ2-2; D gene ambiguous. The CDR3 spans 14 residues. The germline gives CDR1 SGHRS, CDR2 YFSETQ. V shed 3 bases and J shed 1 base, with 7 bases lying between them. The CDR3 region has the DNA TGCGCCAGCAGCTCCCACGGGAACACCGGGGAGCTGTTTTTT. Its translation: CASSSHGNTGELFF.

This clone has ten or more counts. This chain uses TRBV7-2 with TRBJ2-3; 9 bases are shared with TRBD1. CDR1 SGHTA and CDR2 FQGNSA come from the germline V gene. After removal of 7 bases from V and 2 bases from J, the junction contained 10 bases not matched to a gene. CDR3 length: 16 amino acids. CDR3 DNA: TGTGCCAGCACCAATAGGGTACAGGGGGCCACAGATACGCAGTATTTT. It specifies CASTNRVQGATDTQYF.